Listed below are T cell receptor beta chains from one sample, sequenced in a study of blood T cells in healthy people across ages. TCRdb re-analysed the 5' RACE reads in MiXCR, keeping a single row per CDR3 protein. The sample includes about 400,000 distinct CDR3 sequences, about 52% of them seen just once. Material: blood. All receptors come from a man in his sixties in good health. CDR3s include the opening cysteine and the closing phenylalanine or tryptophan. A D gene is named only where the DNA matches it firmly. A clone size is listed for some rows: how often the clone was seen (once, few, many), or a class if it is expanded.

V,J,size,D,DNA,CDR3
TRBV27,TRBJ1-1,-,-,TGTGCCAGCAGCCGAAAGGCGGCAGCCAAAAACACTGAAGCTTTCTTT,CASSRKAAAKNTEAFF
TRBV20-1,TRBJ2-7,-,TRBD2,TGCTGTGCTTCAGATTCCGCGGGGGGTTCCTACGAGCAGTACTTC,CCASDSAGGSYEQYF
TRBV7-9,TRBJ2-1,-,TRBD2,TGTGCCAGCAGCTTGGGACTAGCGTCCTACAATGAGCAGTTCTTC,CASSLGLASYNEQFF
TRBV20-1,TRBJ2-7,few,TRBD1,TGCAGTGCTAGTGACAGGGGGGGAGCCTACGAGCAGTACTTC,CSASDRGGAYEQYF
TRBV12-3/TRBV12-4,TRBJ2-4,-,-,TGTGCCAGCAGTTTAACACTTAGTAGCATTCAGTACTTC,CASSLTLSSIQYF
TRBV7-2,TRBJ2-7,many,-,TGTGCCAGCAGCCTAATACGTGGCAACGAGCAGTACTTC,CASSLIRGNEQYF
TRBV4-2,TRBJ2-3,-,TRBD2,TGTGCCAGCGGACTTACTAGCGGGGGCTCCCATAGCACAGATACGCAGTATTTT,CASGLTSGGSHSTDTQYF
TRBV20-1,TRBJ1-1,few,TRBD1,TGCAGTGCGGAGACAGGGACCACTGAAGCTTTCTTT,CSAETGTTEAFF
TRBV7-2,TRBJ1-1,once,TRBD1,TGTGCCAGCAGCTTAGTCGGTGGGACAGGGGGCAAAGCTTTCTTT,CASSLVGGTGGKAFF
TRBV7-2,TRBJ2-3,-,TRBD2,TGTGCCAGCAGCCTGCGACTAGCGGGGGGGATCACAGATACGCAGTATTTT,CASSLRLAGGITDTQYF
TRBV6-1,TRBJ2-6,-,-,TGTGCCAGCAGCCCGACGGTTCAGGAACTCTCTGGGGCCAACGTCCTGACTTTC,CASSPTVQELSGANVLTF
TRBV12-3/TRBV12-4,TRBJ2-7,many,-,TGTGCCACCAAATGGCTGGATGAGCAGTACTTC,CATKWLDEQYF
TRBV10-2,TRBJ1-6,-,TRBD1,TGCGCCAGCAGGACAGGGGACTCACCCCTCCACTTT,CASRTGDSPLHF
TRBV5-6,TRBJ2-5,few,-,TGTGCCAGCAGCTCCACATGGCGATCCCTCCGGGGGGAGACCCAGTACTTC,CASSSTWRSLRGETQYF
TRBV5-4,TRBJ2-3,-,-,TGTGCCAGCGCGACGAGACTCACAGATACGCAGTATTTT,CASATRLTDTQYF
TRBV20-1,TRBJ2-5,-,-,TGCAGTGCTAGAGCCCCACTACAAGAGACCCAGTACTTC,CSARAPLQETQYF
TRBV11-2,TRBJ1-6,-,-,TGTGCCAGCAGCTTTCTGGGACCCCTCCACTTT,CASSFLGPLHF
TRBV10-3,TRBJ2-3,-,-,TGTGCCACACAACGGCCCGGCACAGATACGCAGTATTTT,CATQRPGTDTQYF
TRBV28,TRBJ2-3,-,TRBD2,TGTGCCAGCAGAACGCTAGCGGGAGTGGTAGATACGCAGTATTTT,CASRTLAGVVDTQYF
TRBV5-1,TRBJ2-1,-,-,TGCGCCAGCAGCTTGGGGGATAACAGGGACAATGAGCAGTTCTTC,CASSLGDNRDNEQFF
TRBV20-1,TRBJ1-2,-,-,TGCAGTGCTAGACCTTCCTCCTCCTATGGCTACACCTTC,CSARPSSSYGYTF
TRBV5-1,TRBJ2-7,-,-,TGCGCCAGCAGCGTGGGAACGGACTCCTACGAGCAGTACTTC,CASSVGTDSYEQYF
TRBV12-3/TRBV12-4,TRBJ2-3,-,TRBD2,TGTGCCAGCAGTTTATTTGGCGGGGGGGCCCCAGATACGCAGTATTTT,CASSLFGGGAPDTQYF
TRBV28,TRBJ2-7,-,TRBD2,TGTGCCAGCAGTTTATTGGTAGCGGGCCTGGGTCGGGCCGAGCAGTACTTC,CASSLLVAGLGRAEQYF
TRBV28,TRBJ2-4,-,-,TGTGCCAGCAGCCCGGGGACCTTGGACATTCAGTACTTC,CASSPGTLDIQYF
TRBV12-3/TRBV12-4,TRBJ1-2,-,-,TGTGCCTGCATCCCCCGAATCAGGGATGGATTTGATGGCTACACCTTC,CACIPRIRDGFDGYTF
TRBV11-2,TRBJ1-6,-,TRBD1,TGTGCCAGCAGCCCTGGGACAGGCGGCGGGGGTTCACCCCTCCACTTT,CASSPGTGGGGSPLHF
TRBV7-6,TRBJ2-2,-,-,TGTGCCAGCAGCACGGACACCCTCACCGGGGAGCTGTTTTTT,CASSTDTLTGELFF
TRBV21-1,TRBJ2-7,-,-,TGTGCCAGCAGCAAAGAGGAGGGGAAATATCTAGCGGCTATCTACGAGCAGTACTTC,CASSKEEGKYLAAIYEQYF